This TCR beta chain was profiled in a study of blood T cell repertoires in COVID-19. Across the whole study: Spain, Italy and the United States supplied samples that represented acute and convalescent COVID-19.

Here immunoSEQ multiplex PCR was the method, and the copy in TCRdb shows in-frame clones only, minus some. This table holds about 260,000 clones, approximately 86% found once. Per the germline V gene, CDR1 is SSHAT and CDR2 is FNYEAQ (reference sequence). Trimming took 1 base from V and 9 from J, leaving 16 bases between them. There are 15 residues in the CDR3. This sequence joins TRBV7-7 and TRBJ2-1; unclear D gene. This sequence originates from a man aged 25 to 45 with active or convalescent COVID-19. The sequenced material came from peripheral blood. The CDR3 sequence: CASSLGRALDSEQFF. In nucleotides, the CDR3 is TGTGCCAGCAGCTTAGGTCGAGCGTTGGATAGTGAGCAGTTCTTC.